The 26 T cell receptor beta chains below all came from one sample that was sequenced in a study of early T cells in non-severe SARS-CoV-2 infection. TCRdb itself ran the 5' RACE reads through MiXCR, one entry per CDR3 protein. This table holds 65,000 to 75,000 distinct CDR3 sequences, less than 15% found once. Sample: whole blood. The receptors originated from an adult who was a healthcare worker with PCR-confirmed SARS-CoV-2 infection or an uninfected control (not recorded which).

The V gene is TRBV5-1, the J gene TRBJ1-5, with D uncertain. CDR3 length equals 12 residues. Germline assignment: CDR1 SGHRS and CDR2 YFSETQ. V shed 0 bases and J shed 11 bases, with 9 bases lying between them. The CDR3 region is CASSLDGVTQHF. CDR3 nucleotides: TGCGCCAGCAGCTTGGATGGGGTGACCCAGCATTTT.

V and J are TRBV13 and TRBJ2-7; 8 bases are shared with TRBD1. The V and J ends lost 5 bases and 2 bases, in that order; junction bases with no gene match: 2. The V gene's germline CDR1 is PRHDT and CDR2 FYEKMQ (reference sequence). The length of the CDR3 is 13 residues. The CDR3 DNA is TGTGCCAGCAGCCGACAGGGGACCTACGAGCAGTACTTC. Its translation is CASSRQGTYEQYF.

This rearrangement joins TRBV11-2 to TRBJ1-2, with D hard to call. Trimming stripped 4 bases from V and 9 bases from J, with 9 bases between. Germline V gene data show CDR1 as SGHAT and CDR2 as FQNNGV. The length of the CDR3 is 11 residues. The DNA for the CDR3 is TGTGCCAGCAGCTCTCCTCCTAGCTACACCTTC. This translates into CASSSPPSYTF.

This clonotype was seen a handful of times. This chain joins TRBV12-3 or TRBV12-4 and TRBJ2-7; D could derive from TRBD1 or TRBD2 (5 bases each). V was pared by 7 bases and J by 0 bases, with 16 bases between. The CDR3 consists of 15 residues. The CDR3 DNA reads as TGTGCCAGCACCCTCGGGACCGATTCCTCCTACGAGCAGTACTTC. Encoded protein: CASTLGTDSSYEQYF.

At least ten counts were recorded for this clonotype. The chain is built from TRBV7-2 and TRBJ2-6, with D unresolved. The CDR3 totals 13 residues. CDR1 is SGHTA and CDR2 is FQGNSA in the germline V gene. V lost 5 bases and J lost 3, with 5 bases in between. The CDR3 nucleotides read TGTGCCAGCAGCGTATTTGGGGCCAACGTCCTGACTTTC. Protein sequence: CASSVFGANVLTF.

This clonotype appeared a few times. The rearrangement joins TRBV7-9 to TRBJ2-7; D may be TRBD2 (6 bases). This CDR3 spans 13 amino acids. Germline V gene lookup returns CDR1 SEHNR and CDR2 FQNEAQ (reference sequence). V was cut by 1 base and J by 7 bases, with 11 bases left in between. The CDR3 nucleotides read TGTGCCAGCAGCTTAGTGCGGGAAGGGGAGCAGTACTTC. Translated: CASSLVREGEQYF.

In its sample, this clonotype was seen a few times. The V and J genes are TRBV28 and TRBJ2-7; 7 bases agree with TRBD2. The CDR3 consists of 15 residues. The germline V gene has CDR1 MDHEN and CDR2 SYDVKM. The J segment lost 4 bases and the V segment lost 7 bases, leaving 13 bases of the junction unmatched. CDR3 nucleotides: TGTGCCAGCACCTCCCTCGGGGGAGGGGTATACGAGCAGTACTTC. Its protein is CASTSLGGGVYEQYF.

This clonotype appeared a few times. The rearrangement joins TRBV9 to TRBJ2-7, with D possibly being TRBD1 (5 bases). Germline lookup yields CDR1 SGDLS and CDR2 YYNGEE. Trimming pared 0 bases from V and 1 base from J, leaving 8 bases between. The CDR3 length is 14 residues. The CDR3 DNA is TGTGCCAGCAGCGTAGAGGGGTCTTCCTACGAGCAGTACTTC. The encoded protein is CASSVEGSSYEQYF.

CDR3 DNA: TGTGCCATCAGTGCAGGGGGCGCGGAGGGCTACACCTTC. Translated, it gives CAISAGGAEGYTF. V is TRBV10-3 and J is TRBJ1-2; the match to TRBD1 covers 8 bases. Germline CDR1 and CDR2: ENHRY and SYGVKD. V lost 4 bases to trimming and J lost 8 bases; unmatched junction nucleotides: 6. The length of the CDR3 is 13 residues.

The CDR3 reads CASSTGINEQFF. The CDR3 DNA follows: TGTGCCAGCAGTACAGGGATCAATGAGCAGTTCTTC. V gene TRBV7-2 combines with J gene TRBJ2-1; perhaps TRBD1 as D (6 bases). The CDR3 consists of 12 residues. The V and J ends lost 6 bases and 6 bases respectively, with 9 bases between them. Germline values: CDR1 SGHTA, CDR2 FQGNSA. Full variable domain (missing parts from reference TRBV7-2 and TRBJ2-1): GAGVSQSPSNKVTEKGKDVELRCDPISGHTALYWYRQSLGQGLEFLIYFQGNSAPDKSGLPSDRFSAERTGGSVSTLTIQRTQQEDSAVYLCASSTGINEQFFGPGTRLTVL.

This clonotype was counted between two and nine times. This chain joins TRBV29-1 and TRBJ1-1; the D gene is possibly TRBD1 (6 bases). The germline V gene encodes CDR1 SQVTM and CDR2 ANQGSEA. Trimming stripped 7 bases from V and 5 bases from J, with 20 bases between. There are 14 residues in the CDR3. CDR3 region: CSGNKFQGSTEAFF. CDR3 in DNA: TGCAGCGGAAATAAGTTTCAGGGGTCTACTGAAGCTTTCTTT.

This clonotype came up a few times. The CDR3, as DNA: TGTGCCAGCAGCCGGGGGGAACGGACCGGGGAGCTGTTTTTT. It translates to CASSRGERTGELFF. This rearrangement joins TRBV11-3 to TRBJ2-2; 7 positions match TRBD2. The V gene end was trimmed by 5 bases and the J gene end by 5 bases; junction bases not matched to a gene: 5. The CDR3 covers 14 residues. From germline, CDR1 is SGHNT and CDR2 YENEEA.

The chain employs TRBV12-3 or TRBV12-4 and TRBJ2-7, with D perhaps matching TRBD1 or TRBD2 (5 bases each). CDR3 length: 13 amino acids. The V end lost 1 base, the J end lost 6 bases, and 10 bases lay between the germline ends. CDR3 bases: TGTGCCAGCAGTTTAGTGGATGGGGGCGAGCAGTACTTC. Translating it yields CASSLVDGGEQYF.

The sample holds a few counts of this clonotype. This chain joins TRBV7-9 and TRBJ2-1; TRBD2 aligns across 8 bases. Germline V gives CDR1 SEHNR, CDR2 FQNEAQ (reference sequence). The CDR3 contains 18 residues. The V and J ends lost 4 bases and 2 bases, in that order; junction bases with no gene match: 13. CDR3 protein: CASSSPEKRGNAYNEQFF. In nucleotides, the CDR3 is TGTGCCAGCAGCTCCCCGGAAAAGCGGGGGAACGCCTACAATGAGCAGTTCTTC.

This chain connects TRBV5-5 to TRBJ1-4; 9 bases fit TRBD1. CDR3 length: 16 residues. The V and J ends lost 4 bases and 6 bases, in that order; junction bases with no gene match: 10. Per the germline V gene, CDR1 is SGHKS and CDR2 is YYEKEE (reference sequence). The CDR3 spells CASSPFTGQGYEKLFF. The CDR3, as DNA: TGTGCCAGCAGCCCCTTCACGGGACAGGGCTATGAAAAACTGTTTTTT.

This clonotype came up a few times. This rearrangement joins TRBV7-2 to TRBJ2-3, with a weak D call TRBD2 (6 bases). The CDR3 extends over 15 amino acids. V was pared by 5 bases and J by 4 bases, with 16 bases between. CDR1 is SGHTA and CDR2 is FQGNSA in the germline V gene. The CDR3: CASSPTGTDADTQYF. Here the CDR3 DNA reads TGTGCCAGCAGCCCGACCGGGACTGATGCAGATACGCAGTATTTT.

The sample holds a few counts of this clonotype. The chain links TRBV23-1 to TRBJ2-7; D unclear. TRBV23-1 is marked as an open reading frame, function uncertain. CDR3 length: 17 amino acids. The V gene lost 0 bases and the J gene lost 4 bases, with 19 bases spanning the gap. The CDR3 DNA reads TGCGCCAGCAGTCAATCGCGCACACTCCCCTTTGGATACGAGCAGTACTTC. Amino acid sequence: CASSQSRTLPFGYEQYF.

The chain combines TRBV24-1 with TRBJ2-3; D is unresolved. The CDR3 has 15 residues. Trimming left V 2 bases short and J 4 bases short, with 12 bases between. Germline CDR1 KGHDR, CDR2 SFDVKD. CDR3 sequence: CATSDYPTPPDTQYF. The CDR3 nucleotides read TGTGCCACCAGTGATTATCCTACTCCACCAGATACGCAGTATTTT.

This chain connects TRBV5-1 to TRBJ1-2, with 7 bases aligning to TRBD1. Per the germline V gene, CDR1 is SGHRS and CDR2 is YFSETQ. The length of the CDR3 is 14 residues. V was clipped by 4 bases and J by 4 bases; unmatched bases: 7. This CDR3 reads CASSPTGSTYGYTF. CDR3 sequence (DNA): TGCGCCAGCAGCCCGACAGGGAGTACCTATGGCTACACCTTC.

This clonotype has just a few counts. J is TRBJ2-7 and V is TRBV5-4, with 7 bases that match TRBD2. Looked up from germline, CDR1 is SGHNT and CDR2 is YYREEE (reference sequence). Germline trimming cut 0 bases from V and 0 bases from J; bases unmatched to any gene: 6. This CDR3 has 16 amino acids. CDR3 residues: CASSLGGLSLSYEQYF. The CDR3 DNA reads TGTGCCAGCAGCTTGGGGGGACTAAGCCTCTCCTACGAGCAGTACTTC.

This clonotype showed up many times. J is TRBJ2-1 and V is TRBV18; TRBD1 is a possible D gene (5 bases). Trimming pared 1 base from V and 2 bases from J, leaving 12 bases between. CDR3 length equals 16 residues. Per germline, CDR1 KGHSH and CDR2 LQKENI. CDR3 sequence (DNA): TGTGCCAGCTCACCACTTTCTTTAGGGGCCTACAATGAGCAGTTCTTC. Encoded protein: CASSPLSLGAYNEQFF.

Many counts were recorded for this clonotype. V gene TRBV7-3 combines with J gene TRBJ1-2, with D hard to call. The CDR3 sequence is 11 residues long. Germline V gene lookup returns CDR1 SGHTA and CDR2 FQGTGA. V dropped 3 bases and J dropped 8 bases, with 7 bases sitting between them. DNA for the CDR3: TGTGCCAGCAGCTTTAGCAGGGGCTACACCTTC. It encodes CASSFSRGYTF.

A few counts support this clonotype. The chain couples TRBV6-5 to TRBJ2-2; either TRBD1 or TRBD2 may supply D (6 bases each). Trimming cost V 5 bases and J 10 bases, with 17 bases left between them. CDR1 and CDR2 from the germline V gene are MNHEY and SVGAGI. The length of the CDR3 is 14 residues. The DNA of the CDR3 is TGTGCCAGCAGTCCTAAGGGGGACTTCGTGGAGCTGTTTTTT. This gives the protein CASSPKGDFVELFF.

The rearrangement joins TRBV12-3 or TRBV12-4 to TRBJ1-3, with TRBD1 matching 10 bases. Losses at the gene ends were 0 bases for V and 3 bases for J; bases not matched to a gene: 8. The CDR3 is 18 residues long. The CDR3 DNA reads TGTGCCAGCAGTTTAGCTCACGGGACAGGGGTTATTGGAAACACCATATATTTT. It is translated as CASSLAHGTGVIGNTIYF.

This clonotype was seen at least ten times. This sequence joins TRBV12-3 or TRBV12-4 and TRBJ2-6; D is unresolved. The CDR3 sequence is 14 residues long. Trimming took 0 bases from V and 2 from J, leaving 2 bases between them. CDR3 protein: CASSLATGANVLTF. CDR3 nucleotide sequence: TGTGCCAGCAGTTTAGCAACTGGGGCCAACGTCCTGACTTTC.

This clonotype was seen a few times. The V and J genes are TRBV10-3 and TRBJ2-6; D possibly corresponds to TRBD1 (5 bases). Trimming removed 6 bases at V and 0 bases at J, with 6 bases between. Germline CDR1 ENHRY, CDR2 SYGVKD. The CDR3 extends over 14 amino acids. CDR3 loop: CAISDSSGANVLTF. In nucleotides, the CDR3 is TGTGCCATCAGCGACAGCTCTGGGGCCAACGTCCTGACTTTC.